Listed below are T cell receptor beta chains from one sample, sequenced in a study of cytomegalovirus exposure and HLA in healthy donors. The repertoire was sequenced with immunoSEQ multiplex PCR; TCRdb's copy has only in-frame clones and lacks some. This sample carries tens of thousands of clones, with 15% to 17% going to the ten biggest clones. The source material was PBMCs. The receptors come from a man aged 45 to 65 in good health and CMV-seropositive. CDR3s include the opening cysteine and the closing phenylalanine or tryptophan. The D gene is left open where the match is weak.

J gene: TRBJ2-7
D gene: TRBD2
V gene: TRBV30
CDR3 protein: CAWSRLAGAYEQYF
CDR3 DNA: TGTGCCTGGAGTCGACTAGCGGGAGCCTACGAGCAGTACTTC

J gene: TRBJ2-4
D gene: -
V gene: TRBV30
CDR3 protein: CAWSRGSNIQYF
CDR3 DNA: TGTGCCTGGAGTCGGGGGTCCAACATTCAGTACTTC

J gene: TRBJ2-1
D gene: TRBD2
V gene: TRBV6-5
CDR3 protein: CASSYPGGRQFF
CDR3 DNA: TGTGCCAGCAGTTACCCGGGGGGGCGGCAGTTCTTC

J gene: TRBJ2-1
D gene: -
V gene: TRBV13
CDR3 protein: CASSPSGNEQFF
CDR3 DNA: TGTGCCAGCAGCCCATCAGGGAATGAGCAGTTCTTC

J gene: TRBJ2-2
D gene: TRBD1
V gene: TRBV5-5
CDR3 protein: CASSRQGPAGELFF
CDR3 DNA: TGTGCCAGCAGCCGACAGGGTCCAGCCGGGGAGCTGTTTTTT

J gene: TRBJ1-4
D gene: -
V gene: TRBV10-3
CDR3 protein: CAIKGLSEKLFF
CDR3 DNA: TGTGCCATCAAGGGACTCTCTGAAAAACTGTTTTTT

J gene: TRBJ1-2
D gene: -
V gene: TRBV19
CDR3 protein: CASRAGDRGYGYTF
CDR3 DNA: TGTGCCAGTAGGGCAGGGGACCGAGGCTATGGCTACACCTTC

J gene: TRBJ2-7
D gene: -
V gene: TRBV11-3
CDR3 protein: CASRGGGSSYEQYF
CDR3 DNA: TGTGCCAGCCGAGGGGGGGGGAGCTCCTACGAGCAGTACTTC

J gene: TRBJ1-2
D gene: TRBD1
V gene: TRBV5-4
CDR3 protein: CASRLTGGGYGYTF
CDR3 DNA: TGTGCCAGCAGATTAACAGGGGGCGGCTATGGCTACACCTTC

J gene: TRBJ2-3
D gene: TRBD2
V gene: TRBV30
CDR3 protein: CAWSGTSRLSDTQYF
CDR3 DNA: TGTGCCTGGAGTGGGACTAGTCGCTTATCAGATACGCAGTATTTT

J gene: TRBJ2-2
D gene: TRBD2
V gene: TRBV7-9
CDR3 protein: CASSSTSAPGELFF
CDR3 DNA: TGTGCCAGCAGCTCGACTAGCGCTCCCGGGGAGCTGTTTTTT

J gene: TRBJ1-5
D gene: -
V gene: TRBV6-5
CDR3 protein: CASSYSRGDQPQHF
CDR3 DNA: TGTGCCAGCAGTTACTCCAGGGGTGATCAGCCCCAGCATTTT

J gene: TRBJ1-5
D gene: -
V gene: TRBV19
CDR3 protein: CASRPGGGSNQPQHF
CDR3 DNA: TGTGCCAGTAGGCCCGGGGGGGGTAGCAATCAGCCCCAGCATTTT

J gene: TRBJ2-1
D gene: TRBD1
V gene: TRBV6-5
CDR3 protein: CASSNPGTGLNEQFF
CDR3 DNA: TGTGCCAGCAGCAACCCCGGGACAGGGCTAAATGAGCAGTTCTTC

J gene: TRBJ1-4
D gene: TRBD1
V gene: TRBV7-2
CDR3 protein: CASSLARGNEKLFF
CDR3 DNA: TGTGCCAGCAGCTTAGCCAGGGGGAATGAAAAACTGTTTTTT

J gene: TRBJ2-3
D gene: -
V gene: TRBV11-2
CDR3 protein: CASSSALGHLLPDTQYF
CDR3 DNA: TGTGCCAGCAGCTCGGCCCTCGGACATCTTCTCCCAGATACGCAGTATTTT